Listed below are T cell receptor beta chains from one sample, sequenced in a study of shared clonotypes between healthy human individuals. Sequencing was performed with immunoSEQ multiplex PCR; in TCRdb, only in-frame clones are kept and a portion is missing. This repertoire shows about 700,000 clones, around 74% found once; its top ten account for approximately 1.7%. The specimen was memory CD4+ T cells sorted from blood. These receptors were collected from a young woman in good health. CDR3s include the opening cysteine and the closing phenylalanine or tryptophan. Each record gives: J gene, clone size, D gene, V gene, CDR3 protein, CDR3 DNA. A D gene is named only where the DNA matches it firmly. For some rows the clone size is stated as once, few or many, or as a class when expanded; others skip it.

j_call: TRBJ1-2
clone_size: NA
d_call: TRBD1
v_call: TRBV5-1
cdr3_aa: CASSWTLTGTIGDGYTF
cdr3_nt: TGCGCCAGCAGCTGGACCCTGACAGGGACCATTGGGGACGGCTACACCTTC

j_call: TRBJ2-5
clone_size: NA
d_call: NA
v_call: TRBV7-2
cdr3_aa: CASSFWGETQYF
cdr3_nt: TGTGCCAGCAGCTTCTGGGGTGAGACCCAGTACTTC

j_call: TRBJ2-3
clone_size: NA
d_call: NA
v_call: TRBV29-1
cdr3_aa: CSVDTTSRSTDTQYF
cdr3_nt: TGCAGCGTTGACACCACTAGTAGGAGCACAGATACGCAGTATTTT

j_call: TRBJ1-2
clone_size: NA
d_call: NA
v_call: TRBV30
cdr3_aa: CAWSLPGTGYTF
cdr3_nt: TGTGCCTGGAGTTTACCAGGGACTGGCTACACCTTC

j_call: TRBJ1-5
clone_size: NA
d_call: TRBD1
v_call: TRBV6-1
cdr3_aa: CASSGTEDQPQHF
cdr3_nt: TGTGCCAGCAGCGGGACAGAAGATCAGCCCCAGCATTTT

j_call: TRBJ2-1
clone_size: NA
d_call: TRBD2
v_call: TRBV4-1
cdr3_aa: CASSQGWTSGAYNEQFF
cdr3_nt: TGCGCCAGCAGCCAAGGTTGGACTAGCGGGGCCTACAATGAGCAGTTCTTC

j_call: TRBJ2-5
clone_size: NA
d_call: NA
v_call: TRBV28
cdr3_aa: CASSLRSGRETQYF
cdr3_nt: TGTGCCAGCAGTTTAAGGTCAGGGAGAGAGACCCAGTACTTC

j_call: TRBJ2-1
clone_size: few
d_call: TRBD1
v_call: TRBV2
cdr3_aa: CASSVQGANEQFF
cdr3_nt: TGTGCCAGCAGTGTCCAGGGGGCCAATGAGCAGTTCTTC

j_call: TRBJ1-5
clone_size: NA
d_call: NA
v_call: TRBV21-1
cdr3_aa: CASSKVRFGVNQPQHF
cdr3_nt: TGTGCCAGCAGCAAGGTCCGGTTCGGCGTAAATCAGCCCCAGCATTTT

j_call: TRBJ1-4
clone_size: NA
d_call: NA
v_call: TRBV2
cdr3_aa: CASWRGAANEKLFF
cdr3_nt: TGTGCCAGCTGGAGGGGCGCAGCTAATGAAAAACTGTTTTTT

j_call: TRBJ2-5
clone_size: NA
d_call: TRBD2
v_call: TRBV5-1
cdr3_aa: CASSPSGRAWETQYF
cdr3_nt: TGCGCCAGCAGTCCTAGCGGGAGGGCCTGGGAGACCCAGTACTTC

j_call: TRBJ2-3
clone_size: once
d_call: NA
v_call: TRBV6-4
cdr3_aa: CASNDKRDTQYF
cdr3_nt: TGTGCCAGCAATGACAAGAGGGATACGCAGTATTTT

j_call: TRBJ1-5
clone_size: NA
d_call: TRBD1
v_call: TRBV28
cdr3_aa: CASTDQGGGQPQHF
cdr3_nt: TGTGCCAGCACAGATCAGGGGGGCGGTCAGCCCCAGCATTTT

j_call: TRBJ2-7
clone_size: NA
d_call: TRBD1
v_call: TRBV2
cdr3_aa: CASSDGTGKYEQYF
cdr3_nt: TGTGCCAGCAGTGACGGGACAGGGAAATACGAGCAGTACTTC

j_call: TRBJ2-2
clone_size: few
d_call: NA
v_call: TRBV29-1
cdr3_aa: CSVERGTHTGELFF
cdr3_nt: TGCAGCGTTGAAAGGGGGACACACACCGGGGAGCTGTTTTTT

j_call: TRBJ1-2
clone_size: NA
d_call: NA
v_call: TRBV7-8
cdr3_aa: CASSFSRGNNYGYTF
cdr3_nt: TGTGCCAGCAGCTTCTCCCGGGGGAACAACTATGGCTACACCTTC

j_call: TRBJ2-5
clone_size: NA
d_call: NA
v_call: TRBV13
cdr3_aa: CASSTWTVETQYF
cdr3_nt: TGTGCCAGCAGCACGTGGACGGTAGAGACCCAGTACTTC

j_call: TRBJ2-5
clone_size: NA
d_call: TRBD1
v_call: TRBV5-1
cdr3_aa: CASRDRPDETQYF
cdr3_nt: TGCGCCAGCCGGGACAGGCCTGATGAGACCCAGTACTTC

j_call: TRBJ2-7
clone_size: NA
d_call: NA
v_call: TRBV5-1
cdr3_aa: CASSVAHLDEQYF
cdr3_nt: TGCGCCAGCAGCGTCGCCCATCTCGACGAGCAGTACTTC

j_call: TRBJ1-1
clone_size: NA
d_call: TRBD1
v_call: TRBV5-1
cdr3_aa: CASSFGTASLGAFF
cdr3_nt: TGCGCCAGCAGCTTTGGGACAGCCAGCCTGGGAGCTTTCTTT

j_call: TRBJ2-2
clone_size: NA
d_call: NA
v_call: TRBV6-5
cdr3_aa: CASSYQGVWGELFF
cdr3_nt: TGTGCCAGCAGTTACCAAGGGGTTTGGGGGGAGCTGTTTTTT

j_call: TRBJ1-2
clone_size: many
d_call: NA
v_call: TRBV19
cdr3_aa: CASSKTVSYGYTF
cdr3_nt: TGTGCCAGTAGTAAAACAGTTTCCTATGGCTACACCTTC

j_call: TRBJ2-2
clone_size: NA
d_call: TRBD1
v_call: TRBV28
cdr3_aa: CASSRRQGITGELFF
cdr3_nt: TGTGCCAGCAGCCGACGACAGGGTATTACCGGGGAGCTGTTTTTT

j_call: TRBJ2-7
clone_size: NA
d_call: NA
v_call: TRBV14
cdr3_aa: CASSRFSYEQYF
cdr3_nt: TGTGCCAGCAGCCGATTCTCCTACGAGCAGTACTTC

j_call: TRBJ2-3
clone_size: NA
d_call: NA
v_call: TRBV30
cdr3_aa: CAWSVENTQYF
cdr3_nt: TGTGCCTGGAGTGTAGAAAATACGCAGTATTTT

j_call: TRBJ2-7
clone_size: few
d_call: NA
v_call: TRBV4-2
cdr3_aa: CASRQHEISYEQYF
cdr3_nt: TGTGCCAGCAGACAACACGAAATCTCCTACGAGCAGTACTTC

j_call: TRBJ2-3
clone_size: NA
d_call: NA
v_call: TRBV7-6
cdr3_aa: CASSYDSTDTQYF
cdr3_nt: TGTGCCAGCAGCTACGACAGCACAGATACGCAGTATTTT

j_call: TRBJ2-5
clone_size: NA
d_call: NA
v_call: TRBV6-1
cdr3_aa: CASSGTLPEQETQYF
cdr3_nt: TGTGCCAGCAGTGGAACCCTGCCGGAACAAGAGACCCAGTACTTC

j_call: TRBJ2-3
clone_size: once
d_call: NA
v_call: TRBV5-4
cdr3_aa: CASSPRLTDTDTQYF
cdr3_nt: TGTGCCAGCAGCCCACGTCTGACGGACACAGATACGCAGTATTTT

j_call: TRBJ2-5
clone_size: NA
d_call: TRBD2
v_call: TRBV10-3
cdr3_aa: CAISESHGRALQETQYF
cdr3_nt: TGTGCCATCAGTGAGTCGCACGGGAGGGCCTTGCAAGAGACCCAGTACTTC

j_call: TRBJ1-5
clone_size: NA
d_call: NA
v_call: TRBV25-1
cdr3_aa: CASSEGGAASPQHF
cdr3_nt: TGTGCCAGCAGTGAAGGGGGGGCTGCGTCGCCCCAGCATTTT

j_call: TRBJ2-7
clone_size: NA
d_call: TRBD1
v_call: TRBV27
cdr3_aa: CASKEPRDRGHEQYF
cdr3_nt: TGTGCCAGCAAAGAACCAAGGGACAGGGGGCACGAGCAGTACTTC

j_call: TRBJ2-7
clone_size: NA
d_call: NA
v_call: TRBV7-8
cdr3_aa: CASSRPGRNYEQYF
cdr3_nt: TGTGCCAGCAGCCGACCGGGGCGAAACTACGAGCAGTACTTC

j_call: TRBJ2-2
clone_size: NA
d_call: NA
v_call: TRBV11-3
cdr3_aa: CASSLGTAGAGELFF
cdr3_nt: TGTGCCAGCAGCTTAGGGACAGCCGGCGCCGGGGAGCTGTTTTTT

j_call: TRBJ1-2
clone_size: NA
d_call: TRBD1
v_call: TRBV7-2
cdr3_aa: CASSLDPSGTGNGYTF
cdr3_nt: TGTGCCAGCAGCTTAGACCCCTCGGGGACAGGGAATGGCTACACCTTC

j_call: TRBJ2-1
clone_size: NA
d_call: TRBD2
v_call: TRBV28
cdr3_aa: CASRLFSGRDEQFF
cdr3_nt: TGTGCCAGCAGGCTCTTTAGCGGGAGAGATGAGCAGTTCTTC

j_call: TRBJ2-1
clone_size: NA
d_call: TRBD2
v_call: TRBV29-1
cdr3_aa: CSFSPGTSGYNEQFF
cdr3_nt: TGCAGCTTCAGCCCCGGGACTAGCGGCTACAATGAGCAGTTCTTC

j_call: TRBJ2-4
clone_size: many
d_call: NA
v_call: TRBV5-1
cdr3_aa: CASSLDGMSENIQYF
cdr3_nt: TGCGCCAGCAGCTTGGACGGGATGTCGGAAAACATTCAGTACTTC

j_call: TRBJ2-3
clone_size: NA
d_call: TRBD2
v_call: TRBV7-6
cdr3_aa: CASSTVRGGDTDTQYF
cdr3_nt: TGTGCCAGCAGCACCGTCCGCGGGGGGGATACAGATACGCAGTATTTT

j_call: TRBJ2-3
clone_size: NA
d_call: NA
v_call: TRBV7-3
cdr3_aa: CASSLFRILTDTQYF
cdr3_nt: TGTGCCAGCAGCTTATTTCGGATTCTCACAGATACGCAGTATTTT

j_call: TRBJ2-3
clone_size: NA
d_call: NA
v_call: TRBV5-1
cdr3_aa: CASSLGSVKADTQYF
cdr3_nt: TGCGCCAGCAGCTTGGGTAGCGTCAAGGCAGATACGCAGTATTTT

j_call: TRBJ2-7
clone_size: NA
d_call: NA
v_call: TRBV2
cdr3_aa: CASSVRRPPYEQYF
cdr3_nt: TGTGCCAGCAGTGTTAGGAGACCCCCCTACGAGCAGTACTTC

j_call: TRBJ2-1
clone_size: NA
d_call: NA
v_call: TRBV14
cdr3_aa: CASSLLREQFF
cdr3_nt: TGTGCCAGCAGCCTCCTTAGGGAGCAGTTCTTC

j_call: TRBJ1-3
clone_size: NA
d_call: TRBD1
v_call: TRBV6-5
cdr3_aa: CASSYGTGMDGNTIYF
cdr3_nt: TGTGCCAGCAGTTACGGGACAGGGATGGATGGAAACACCATATATTTT

j_call: TRBJ1-5
clone_size: NA
d_call: NA
v_call: TRBV6-1
cdr3_aa: CATGGIIEGRQPQHF
cdr3_nt: TGTGCCACCGGGGGGATAATCGAGGGACGGCAGCCCCAGCATTTT

j_call: TRBJ1-3
clone_size: NA
d_call: NA
v_call: TRBV28
cdr3_aa: CASRRPKGDTGNTIYF
cdr3_nt: TGTGCCAGCAGGAGACCCAAAGGGGATACTGGAAACACCATATATTTT

j_call: TRBJ1-5
clone_size: NA
d_call: NA
v_call: TRBV7-8
cdr3_aa: CASSLEGHLSNQPQHF
cdr3_nt: TGTGCCAGCAGCTTAGAGGGACATCTCAGCAATCAGCCCCAGCATTTT

j_call: TRBJ2-1
clone_size: NA
d_call: NA
v_call: TRBV6-5
cdr3_aa: CASKPPAAIREQFF
cdr3_nt: TGTGCCAGCAAACCCCCAGCGGCGATTCGTGAGCAGTTCTTC